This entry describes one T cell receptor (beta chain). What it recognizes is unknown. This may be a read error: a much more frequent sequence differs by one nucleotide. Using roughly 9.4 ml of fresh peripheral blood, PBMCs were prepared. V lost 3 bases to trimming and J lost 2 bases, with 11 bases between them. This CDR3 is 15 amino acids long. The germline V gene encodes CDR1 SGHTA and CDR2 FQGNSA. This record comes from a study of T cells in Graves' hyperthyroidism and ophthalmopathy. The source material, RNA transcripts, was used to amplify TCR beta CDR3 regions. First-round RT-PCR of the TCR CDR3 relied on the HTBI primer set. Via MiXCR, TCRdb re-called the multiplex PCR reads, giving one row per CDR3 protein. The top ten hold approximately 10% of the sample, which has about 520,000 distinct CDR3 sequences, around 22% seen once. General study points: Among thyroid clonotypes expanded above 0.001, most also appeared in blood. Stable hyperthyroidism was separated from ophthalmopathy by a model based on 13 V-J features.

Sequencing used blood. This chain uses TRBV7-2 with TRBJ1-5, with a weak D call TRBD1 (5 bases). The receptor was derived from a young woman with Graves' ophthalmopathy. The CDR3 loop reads CASSFRGSGNQPQHF. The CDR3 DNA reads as TGTGCCAGCAGCTTTAGGGGAAGCGGCAATCAGCCCCAGCATTTT.